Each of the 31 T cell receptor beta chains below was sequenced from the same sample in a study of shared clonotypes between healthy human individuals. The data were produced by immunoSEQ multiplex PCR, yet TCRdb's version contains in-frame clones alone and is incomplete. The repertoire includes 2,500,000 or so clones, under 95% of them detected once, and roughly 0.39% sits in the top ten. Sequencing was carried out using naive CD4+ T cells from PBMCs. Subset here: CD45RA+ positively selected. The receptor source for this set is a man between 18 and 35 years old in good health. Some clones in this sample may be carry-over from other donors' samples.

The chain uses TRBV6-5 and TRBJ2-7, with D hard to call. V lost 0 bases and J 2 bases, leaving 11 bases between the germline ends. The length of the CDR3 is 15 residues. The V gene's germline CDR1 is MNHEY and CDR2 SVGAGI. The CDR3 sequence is CASSYSFGQTYEQYF. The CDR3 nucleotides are TGTGCCAGCAGTTACTCGTTCGGGCAGACCTACGAGCAGTACTTC.

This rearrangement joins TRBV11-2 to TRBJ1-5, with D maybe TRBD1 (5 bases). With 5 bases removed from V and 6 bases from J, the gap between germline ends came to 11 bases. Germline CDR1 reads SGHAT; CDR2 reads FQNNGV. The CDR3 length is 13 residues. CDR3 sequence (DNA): TGTGCCAGCAGCCGGCAGAGGGGTCAGCCCCAGCATTTT. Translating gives CASSRQRGQPQHF.

CDR3 in amino acids: CASSFKGQGTYEQYF. CDR3 in DNA: TGTGCCAGCAGTTTTAAGGGACAGGGGACCTACGAGCAGTACTTC. The chain is built from TRBV27 and TRBJ2-7, with 10 bases that match TRBD1. Germline V gene data show CDR1 as MNHEY and CDR2 as SMNVEV (reference sequence). The CDR3 consists of 15 residues. The V gene end was trimmed by 3 bases and the J gene end by 2 bases; junction bases not matched to a gene: 4.

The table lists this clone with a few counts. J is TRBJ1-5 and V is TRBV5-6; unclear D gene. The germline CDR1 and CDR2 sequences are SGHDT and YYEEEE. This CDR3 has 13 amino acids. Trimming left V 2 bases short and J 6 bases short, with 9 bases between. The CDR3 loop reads CASSFSGSQPQHF. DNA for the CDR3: TGTGCCAGCAGCTTTTCGGGGAGTCAGCCCCAGCATTTT. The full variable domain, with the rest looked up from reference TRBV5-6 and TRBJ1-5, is DAGVTQSPTHLIKTRGQQVTLRCSPKSGHDTVSWYQQALGQGPQFIFQYYEEEERQRGNFPDRFSGHQFPNYSSELNVNALLLGDSALYLCASSFSGSQPQHFGDGTRLSIL.

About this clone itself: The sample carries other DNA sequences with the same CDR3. The CDR3 loop reads CASSLTGGRGNEQFF. The CDR3 DNA sequence: TGTGCCAGCAGCTTAACGGGAGGCCGGGGCAATGAGCAGTTCTTC. J is TRBJ2-1 and V is TRBV7-3, with TRBD2 as a possible D gene (6 bases). V gave up 0 bases and J gave up 6 bases, with 12 bases separating them. The germline CDR1 and CDR2 sequences are SGHTA and FQGTGA. The CDR3 sequence is 15 residues long.

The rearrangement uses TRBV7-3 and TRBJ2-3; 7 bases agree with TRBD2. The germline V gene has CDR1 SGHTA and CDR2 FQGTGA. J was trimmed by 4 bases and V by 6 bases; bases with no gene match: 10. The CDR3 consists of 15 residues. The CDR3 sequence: CASRSGTDSADTQYF. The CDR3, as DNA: TGTGCCAGCAGGAGCGGGACCGACTCCGCAGATACGCAGTATTTT.

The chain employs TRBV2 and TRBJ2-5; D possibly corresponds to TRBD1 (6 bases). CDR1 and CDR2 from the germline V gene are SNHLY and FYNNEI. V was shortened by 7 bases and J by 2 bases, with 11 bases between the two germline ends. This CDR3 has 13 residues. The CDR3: CASTGQTQETQYF. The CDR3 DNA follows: TGTGCCAGCACGGGACAAACACAAGAGACCCAGTACTTC.

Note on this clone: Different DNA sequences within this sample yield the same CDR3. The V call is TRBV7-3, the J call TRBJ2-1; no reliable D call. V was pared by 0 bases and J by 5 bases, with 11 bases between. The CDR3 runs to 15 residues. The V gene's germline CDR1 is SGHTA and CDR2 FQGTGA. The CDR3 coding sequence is TGTGCCAGCAGCTTAACTAGCTCGATTAACAATGAGCAGTTCTTC. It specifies CASSLTSSINNEQFF.

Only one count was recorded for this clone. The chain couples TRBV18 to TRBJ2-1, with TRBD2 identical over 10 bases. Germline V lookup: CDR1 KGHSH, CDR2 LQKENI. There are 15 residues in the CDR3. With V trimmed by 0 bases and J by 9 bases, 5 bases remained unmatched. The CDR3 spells CASSPPQREGFEQFF. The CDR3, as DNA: TGTGCCAGCTCACCACCTCAGCGGGAGGGGTTTGAGCAGTTCTTC.

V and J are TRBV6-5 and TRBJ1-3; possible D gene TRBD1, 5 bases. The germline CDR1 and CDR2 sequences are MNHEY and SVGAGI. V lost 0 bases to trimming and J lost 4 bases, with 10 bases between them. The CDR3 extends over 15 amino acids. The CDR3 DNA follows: TGTGCCAGCAGTTACTCGAGAGGGGTGGGAAACACCATATATTTT. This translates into CASSYSRGVGNTIYF.

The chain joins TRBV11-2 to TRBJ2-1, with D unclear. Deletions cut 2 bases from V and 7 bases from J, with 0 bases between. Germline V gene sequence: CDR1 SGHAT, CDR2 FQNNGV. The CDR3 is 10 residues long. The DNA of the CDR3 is TGTGCCAGCAGCTTAAATGAGCAGTTCTTC. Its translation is CASSLNEQFF. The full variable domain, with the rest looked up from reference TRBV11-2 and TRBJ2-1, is EAGVAQSPRYKIIEKRQSVAFWCNPISGHATLYWYQQILGQGPKLLIQFQNNGVVDDSQLPKDRFSAERLKGVDSTLKIQPAKLEDSAVYLCASSLNEQFFGPGTRLTVL.

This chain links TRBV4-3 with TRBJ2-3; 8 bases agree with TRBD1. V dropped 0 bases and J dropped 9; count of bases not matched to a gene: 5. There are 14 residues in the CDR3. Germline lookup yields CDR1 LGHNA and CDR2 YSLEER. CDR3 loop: CASSQDGTGDTQYF. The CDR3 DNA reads TGCGCCAGCAGCCAAGATGGGACAGGTGACACGCAGTATTTT.

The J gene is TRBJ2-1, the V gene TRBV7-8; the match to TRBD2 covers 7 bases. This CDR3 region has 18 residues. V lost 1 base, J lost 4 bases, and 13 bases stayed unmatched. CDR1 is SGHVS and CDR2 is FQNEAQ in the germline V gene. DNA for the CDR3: TGTGCCAGCAGCTTAGATCCGGCTAGCGGAGTCCCTTACAATGAGCAGTTCTTC. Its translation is CASSLDPASGVPYNEQFF.

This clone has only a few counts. In DNA, the CDR3 is TGTGCCAGCAGTGATGGGCAGGGGGTGAATCAGCCCCAGCATTTT. This translates into CASSDGQGVNQPQHF. The chain joins TRBV2 to TRBJ1-5; 7 positions agree with TRBD1. J was trimmed by 4 bases and V by 3 bases; bases with no gene match: 6. The CDR3 loop spans 15 amino acids. Germline CDR1 SNHLY, CDR2 FYNNEI.

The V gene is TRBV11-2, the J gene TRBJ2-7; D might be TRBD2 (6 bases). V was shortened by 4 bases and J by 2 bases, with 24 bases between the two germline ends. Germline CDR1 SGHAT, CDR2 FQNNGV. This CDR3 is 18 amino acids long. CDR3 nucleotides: TGTGCCAGCAGCTCCCTAGCGTTAAGAAGGTTGGAGGCCTACGAGCAGTACTTC. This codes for CASSSLALRRLEAYEQYF.

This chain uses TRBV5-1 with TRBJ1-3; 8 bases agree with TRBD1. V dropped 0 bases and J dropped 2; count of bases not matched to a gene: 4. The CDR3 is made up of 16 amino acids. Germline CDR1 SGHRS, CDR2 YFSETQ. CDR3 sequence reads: CASSLAGGRAGNTIYF. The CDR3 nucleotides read TGCGCCAGCAGCTTGGCAGGGGGCCGGGCTGGAAACACCATATATTTT. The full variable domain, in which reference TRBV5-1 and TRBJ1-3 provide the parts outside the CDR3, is KAGVTQTPRYLIKTRGQQVTLSCSPISGHRSVSWYQQTPGQGLQFLFEYFSETQRNKGNFPGRFSGRQFSNSRSEMNVSTLELGDSALYLCASSLAGGRAGNTIYFGEGSWLTVV.

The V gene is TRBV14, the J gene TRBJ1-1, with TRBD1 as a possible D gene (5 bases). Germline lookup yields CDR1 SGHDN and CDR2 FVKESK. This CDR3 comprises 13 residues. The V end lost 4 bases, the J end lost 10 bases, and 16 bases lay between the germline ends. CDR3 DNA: TGTGCCAGCAGCCCACGGGATCCCGGGGGAGCTTTCTTT. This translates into CASSPRDPGGAFF.

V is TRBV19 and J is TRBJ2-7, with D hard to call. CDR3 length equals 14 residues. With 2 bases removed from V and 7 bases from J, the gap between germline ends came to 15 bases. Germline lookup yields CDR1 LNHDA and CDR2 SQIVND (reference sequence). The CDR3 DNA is TGTGCCAGTAGTATATTTAATAGGGAAAGTGAGCAGTACTTC. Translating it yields CASSIFNRESEQYF.

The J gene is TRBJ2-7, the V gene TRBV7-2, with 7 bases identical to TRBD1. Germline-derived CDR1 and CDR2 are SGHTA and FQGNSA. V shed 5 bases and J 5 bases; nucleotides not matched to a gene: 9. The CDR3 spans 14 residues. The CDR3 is CASSDRRQGNEQYF. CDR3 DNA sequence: TGTGCCAGCAGCGATCGACGACAGGGAAACGAGCAGTACTTC.

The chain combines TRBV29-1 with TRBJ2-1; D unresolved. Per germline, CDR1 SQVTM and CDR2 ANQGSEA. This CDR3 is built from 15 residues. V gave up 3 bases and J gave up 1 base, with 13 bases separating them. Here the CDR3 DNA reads TGCAGCGTTGAGGCGACCCTCCGATCCTACAATGAGCAGTTCTTC. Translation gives CSVEATLRSYNEQFF.

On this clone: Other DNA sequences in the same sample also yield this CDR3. The CDR3 nucleotides are TGCGCCAGCAGTGCAGAAGGCGGGGAGCTGTTTTTT. It specifies CASSAEGGELFF. This chain joins TRBV5-1 and TRBJ2-2; unclear D gene. CDR1 and CDR2 (germline): SGHRS, YFSETQ. V gave up 5 bases and J gave up 7 bases, with 9 bases separating them. CDR3 length: 12 amino acids.

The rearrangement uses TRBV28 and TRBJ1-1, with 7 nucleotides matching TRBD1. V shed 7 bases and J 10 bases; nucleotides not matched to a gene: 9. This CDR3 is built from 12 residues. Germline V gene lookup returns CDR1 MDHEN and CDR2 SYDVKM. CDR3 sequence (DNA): TGTGCCAGCAACCCGACCCGACAGGGAGCTTTCTTT. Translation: CASNPTRQGAFF.

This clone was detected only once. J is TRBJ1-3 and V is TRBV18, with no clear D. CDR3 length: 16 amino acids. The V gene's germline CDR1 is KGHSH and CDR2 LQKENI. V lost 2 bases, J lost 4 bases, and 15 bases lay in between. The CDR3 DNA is TGTGCCAGCTCACCATCGTCAACTACGGGGGGAAACACCATATATTTT. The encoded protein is CASSPSSTTGGNTIYF. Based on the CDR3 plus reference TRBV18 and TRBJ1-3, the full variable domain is NAGVMQNPRHLVRRRGQEARLRCSPMKGHSHVYWYRQLPEEGLKFMVYLQKENIIDESGMPKERFSAEFPKEGPSILRIQQVVRGDSAAYFCASSPSSTTGGNTIYFGEGSWLTVV.

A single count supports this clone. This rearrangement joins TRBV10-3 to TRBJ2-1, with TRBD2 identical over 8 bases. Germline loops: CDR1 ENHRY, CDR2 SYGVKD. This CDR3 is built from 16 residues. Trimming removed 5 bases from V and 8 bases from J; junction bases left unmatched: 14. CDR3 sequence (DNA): TGTGCCATCAGTTTATCGGAGCGGGAGCCATGGGATGAGCAGTTCTTC. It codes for CAISLSEREPWDEQFF.

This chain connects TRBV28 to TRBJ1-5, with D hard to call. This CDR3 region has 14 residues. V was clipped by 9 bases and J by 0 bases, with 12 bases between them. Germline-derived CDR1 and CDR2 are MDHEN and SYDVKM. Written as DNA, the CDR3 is TGTGCCAGTACCCTTCAGTATAGCAATCAGCCCCAGCATTTT. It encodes CASTLQYSNQPQHF.

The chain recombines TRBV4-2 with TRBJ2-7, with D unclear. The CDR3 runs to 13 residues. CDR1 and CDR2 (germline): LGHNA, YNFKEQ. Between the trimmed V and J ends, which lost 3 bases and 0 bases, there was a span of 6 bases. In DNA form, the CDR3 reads TGTGCCAGCAGCCAGTCCGGCTCCTACGAGCAGTACTTC. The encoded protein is CASSQSGSYEQYF.

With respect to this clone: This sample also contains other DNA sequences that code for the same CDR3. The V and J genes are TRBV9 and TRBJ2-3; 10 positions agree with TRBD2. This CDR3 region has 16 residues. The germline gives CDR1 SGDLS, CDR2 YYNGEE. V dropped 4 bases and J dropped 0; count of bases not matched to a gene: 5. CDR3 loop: CASSLGLAASTDTQYF. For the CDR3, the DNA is TGTGCCAGCAGCCTCGGACTAGCGGCTAGCACAGATACGCAGTATTTT. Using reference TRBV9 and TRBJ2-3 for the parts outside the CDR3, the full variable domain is DSGVTQTPKHLITATGQRVTLRCSPRSGDLSVYWYQQSLDQGLQFLIQYYNGEERAKGNILERFSAQQFPDLHSELNLSSLELGDSALYFCASSLGLAASTDTQYFGPGTRLTVL.

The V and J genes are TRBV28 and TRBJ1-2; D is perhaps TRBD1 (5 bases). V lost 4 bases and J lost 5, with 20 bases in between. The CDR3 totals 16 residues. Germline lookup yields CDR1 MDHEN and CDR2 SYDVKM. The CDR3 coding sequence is TGTGCCAGCAGTTCCACCGGGACGCATCGTCTGTATGGCTACACCTTC. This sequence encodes CASSSTGTHRLYGYTF.

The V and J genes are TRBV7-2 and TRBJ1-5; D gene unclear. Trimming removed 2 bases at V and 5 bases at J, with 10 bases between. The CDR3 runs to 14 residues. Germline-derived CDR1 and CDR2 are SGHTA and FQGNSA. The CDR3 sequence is CASSLYWGDQPQHF. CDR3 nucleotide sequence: TGTGCCAGCAGCTTATATTGGGGAGATCAGCCCCAGCATTTT.

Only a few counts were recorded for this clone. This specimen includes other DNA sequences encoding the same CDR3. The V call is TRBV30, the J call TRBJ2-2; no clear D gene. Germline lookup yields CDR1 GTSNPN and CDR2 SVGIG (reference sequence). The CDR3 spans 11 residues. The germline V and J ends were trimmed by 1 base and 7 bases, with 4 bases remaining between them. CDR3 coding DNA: TGTGCCTGGAGTGGCAGCGGGGAGCTGTTTTTT. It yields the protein CAWSGSGELFF.

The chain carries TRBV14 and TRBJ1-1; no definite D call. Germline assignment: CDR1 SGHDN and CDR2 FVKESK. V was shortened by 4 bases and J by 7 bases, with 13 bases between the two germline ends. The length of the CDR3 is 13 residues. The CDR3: CASSLGVGLEAFF. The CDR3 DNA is TGTGCCAGCAGCCTTGGGGTCGGCCTTGAAGCTTTCTTT.